This T cell receptor (beta chain) appears in the sequencing data of a study of blood T cell repertoires in COVID-19. Original data processing: Estimated nucleated cell counts came from reference gene primer amplification. Measured with immunoSEQ multiplex PCR; TCRdb has only the in-frame clones, and not every one. D and trimming come from the DNA, and the V and J calls and clone size come from that table. The data show approximately 250,000 clones, about 85% seen once. CDR3 size: 16 residues. Trimming shortened V by 1 base and J by 4 bases, and 14 bases separated the two germline ends. Per the germline V gene, CDR1 is LGHNA and CDR2 is YSLEER.

This receptor was taken from a man aged 40-50 years with acute or convalescent COVID-19. The chain has TRBV4-3 and TRBJ1-3; D is possibly TRBD1 (6 bases). Sequencing input: peripheral blood. The CDR3 DNA reads as TGCGCCAGCAGCCAAGTCCTACAGGGTCCGGGAAACACCATATATTTT. Its protein product is CASSQVLQGPGNTIYF.